The next 28 T cell receptor beta chains were all read from a single sample in a study of graft-versus-host responses after intestinal transplantation. Responders labeled with CFSE (approximately 200,000) were plated with approximately 200,000 irradiated, violet-dye-labeled stimulators. TCRdb's copy holds only in-frame clones and misses some; the assay was immunoSEQ multiplex PCR. Of some 22,000 clones detected, 40% to 45% appear once; the ten largest clones hold around 1.6%. The sequences come from alloreactive CD8+ T cells from a mixed lymphocyte reaction culture, collected before intestinal transplant. Subset specified: CFSE-low proliferating T cells sorted from roughly 6-day pre-transplant mixed lymphocyte reaction (GvH or HvG direction). These TCRs come from a human patient who received an intestinal transplant.

This clone was seen more than once but under ten times. The chain couples TRBV5-1 to TRBJ2-7; 12 bases align to TRBD2. Germline V lookup: CDR1 SGHRS, CDR2 YFSETQ. The CDR3 is 15 residues long. The trim removed 0 bases at V and 4 bases at J, leaving 2 bases unmatched. The CDR3 bases are TGCGCCAGCAGCTTGGGGACTAGCGGGATTTACGAGCAGTACTTC. Residues: CASSLGTSGIYEQYF.

This clone was seen more than once but under ten times. J is TRBJ2-1 and V is TRBV19; D may be TRBD2 (6 bases). V was shortened by 2 bases and J by 1 base, with 15 bases between the two germline ends. Germline V gives CDR1 LNHDA, CDR2 SQIVND (reference sequence). This CDR3 region has 17 residues. CDR3 in amino acids: CASSIWASGPSYNEQFF. The CDR3 region has the DNA TGTGCCAGTAGTATATGGGCCAGCGGGCCATCCTACAATGAGCAGTTCTTC.

A remark on this clone: Other DNA sequences in this sample translate to the same CDR3. V usage is TRBV2 and J usage is TRBJ2-2, with 7 nucleotides matching TRBD2. Trimming removed 4 bases from V and 0 bases from J; junction bases left unmatched: 2. Germline V gives CDR1 SNHLY, CDR2 FYNNEI. The CDR3 consists of 15 residues. CDR3: CASSGLAANTGELFF. The CDR3 nucleotides read TGTGCCAGCAGTGGGCTAGCGGCGAACACCGGGGAGCTGTTTTTT. Combining the CDR3 with reference TRBV2 and TRBJ2-2 gives the whole variable domain EPEVTQTPSHQVTQMGQEVILRCVPISNHLYFYWYRQILGQKVEFLVSFYNNEISEKSEIFDDQFSVERPDGSNFTLKIRSTKLEDSAMYFCASSGLAANTGELFFGEGSRLTVL.

This clone was seen a few times. V and J are TRBV7-8 and TRBJ2-7, with D perhaps TRBD1 or TRBD2 (5 bases each). Trimming cost V 1 base and J 0 bases, with 10 bases left between them. The germline V gene encodes CDR1 SGHVS and CDR2 FQNEAQ. The CDR3 has 15 amino acids. As DNA, the CDR3 is TGTGCCAGCAGCTTAGTTCGGGGCCACTCCTACGAGCAGTACTTC. It translates to CASSLVRGHSYEQYF.

The chain combines TRBV15 with TRBJ2-5; tentative D call: TRBD1 (6 bases). This CDR3 is built from 16 residues. CDR1 is LNHNV, CDR2 YYDKDF, per germline (reference sequence). The V end was cut by 0 bases, the J end by 4 bases, with 15 bases between. For the CDR3, the DNA is TGTGCCACCAGCAGAGATCGGTTCGGGACACTAGAGACCCAGTACTTC. Its protein is CATSRDRFGTLETQYF.

This clone is classed as medium-sized. This chain uses TRBV9 with TRBJ1-5; D is uncertain. With 4 bases removed from V and 3 bases from J, the gap between germline ends came to 11 bases. The germline V gene encodes CDR1 SGDLS and CDR2 YYNGEE. This CDR3 is 14 amino acids long. The CDR3 region has the DNA TGTGCCAGCAGCCCGACCCCAAACAATCAGCCCCAGCATTTT. Amino acid sequence: CASSPTPNNQPQHF. The variable domain in full, completed from reference TRBV9 and TRBJ1-5, reads DSGVTQTPKHLITATGQRVTLRCSPRSGDLSVYWYQQSLDQGLQFLIQYYNGEERAKGNILERFSAQQFPDLHSELNLSSLELGDSALYFCASSPTPNNQPQHFGDGTRLSIL.

This clone is categorized as medium-sized. V is TRBV18 and J is TRBJ2-1; D is unclear. The CDR3 length is 14 residues. Trimming cost V 3 bases and J 0 bases, with 6 bases left between them. Germline V lookup: CDR1 KGHSH, CDR2 LQKENI. CDR3 coding DNA: TGTGCCAGCTCACCTTTGGGCTCCTACAATGAGCAGTTCTTC. It yields the protein CASSPLGSYNEQFF.

The rearrangement uses TRBV27 and TRBJ2-7; the D gene is possibly TRBD2 (5 bases). The germline V gene has CDR1 MNHEY and CDR2 SMNVEV (reference sequence). Between the trimmed V and J ends, which lost 5 bases and 2 bases, there was a span of 19 bases. CDR3 size: 16 residues. The CDR3 coding sequence is TGTGCCAGCAGTAGAATAACGCGGGCAAATCCCTACGAGCAGTACTTC. Its translation is CASSRITRANPYEQYF.

This chain uses TRBV5-6 with TRBJ1-2; D perhaps matches TRBD1 (5 bases). The CDR3 length is 14 residues. In germline, CDR1 is SGHDT, CDR2 YYEEEE. V was clipped by 4 bases and J by 4 bases, with 14 bases between them. CDR3 sequence reads: CASSQISRVYGYTF. The CDR3 bases are TGTGCCAGCAGCCAAATATCCAGGGTCTATGGCTACACCTTC.

The DNA of the CDR3 is TGTGCCAGCAGTTACGTAGCAGGGGACTCACCCCTCCACTTT. This translates into CASSYVAGDSPLHF. This rearrangement joins TRBV6-6 to TRBJ1-6, with D perhaps TRBD1 (6 bases). Germline lookup yields CDR1 MNHNY and CDR2 SVGAGI (reference sequence). The V end lost 2 bases, the J end lost 10 bases, and 12 bases lay between the germline ends. The CDR3 runs to 14 residues.

This clone is medium-sized. The rearrangement joins TRBV9 to TRBJ2-2; TRBD2 agrees at 12 bases. V shed 1 base, J shed 4 bases, and the junction held 17 bases outside the gene matches. Germline V gene data show CDR1 as SGDLS and CDR2 as YYNGEE. CDR3 length: 21 residues. CDR3 bases: TGTGCCAGCAGCGTACACCTGCGCGCGACTAGCGGGAGTTTAGGCACCGGGGAGCTGTTTTTT. Translated, it gives CASSVHLRATSGSLGTGELFF.

This clone was seen a handful of times. The chain employs TRBV6-6 and TRBJ2-7, with 7 bases matching TRBD2. V lost 0 bases to trimming and J lost 4 bases; unmatched junction nucleotides: 3. The CDR3 is 14 amino acids. The germline gives CDR1 MNHNY, CDR2 SVGAGI (reference sequence). The chain's CDR3 is CASSYSLAAYEQYF. The CDR3 DNA sequence: TGTGCCAGCAGTTACTCGCTAGCGGCATACGAGCAGTACTTC.

This chain connects TRBV27 to TRBJ2-7, with 7 bases matching TRBD2. This CDR3 is built from 15 residues. Germline CDR1 is MNHEY and CDR2 is SMNVEV (reference sequence). V was clipped by 1 base and J by 0 bases; unmatched bases: 3. Written as DNA, the CDR3 is TGTGCCAGCAGTTTATGGGGCGGGAGCTCCTACGAGCAGTACTTC. It codes for CASSLWGGSSYEQYF.

The CDR3: CASRLAGGPSSYEQYF. The CDR3 DNA reads TGTGCCAGTAGACTAGCGGGAGGACCAAGCTCCTACGAGCAGTACTTC. The chain has TRBV19 and TRBJ2-7, with 12 bases matching TRBD2. The CDR3 spans 16 residues. The V and J ends lost 6 bases and 0 bases, in that order; junction bases with no gene match: 6. The germline CDR1 and CDR2 sequences are LNHDA and SQIVND (reference sequence).

This clone occurred once. The chain links TRBV6-5 to TRBJ2-6, with D unresolved. The CDR3 sequence is 15 residues long. Germline V gene lookup returns CDR1 MNHEY and CDR2 SVGAGI. V lost 5 bases and J lost 2, with 10 bases in between. In nucleotides, the CDR3 is TGTGCCAGCAGTGGCGGAAGGGCTGGGGCCAACGTCCTGACTTTC. This codes for CASSGGRAGANVLTF.

V and J are TRBV6-1 and TRBJ1-4; maybe TRBD1 (5 bases). Germline V gives CDR1 MNHNS, CDR2 SASEGT. The CDR3 sequence is 15 residues long. Trimming cost V 1 base and J 5 bases, with 11 bases left between them. The CDR3 loop is CASSEDGQGNEKLFF. The CDR3 DNA is TGTGCCAGCAGTGAAGATGGGCAGGGCAATGAAAAACTGTTTTTT.

This clone came up a few times. This sequence joins TRBV2 and TRBJ1-2, with TRBD1 matching over 9 bases. The V segment lost 6 bases and the J segment 1 base; nucleotides outside the gene matches: 3. Germline V gene sequence: CDR1 SNHLY, CDR2 FYNNEI. CDR3 size: 14 residues. CDR3 DNA: TGTGCCAGCAGATACAGGGGGCTTAACTATGGCTACACCTTC. It is translated as CASRYRGLNYGYTF. Filled out from reference TRBV2 and TRBJ1-2, the complete variable domain reads EPEVTQTPSHQVTQMGQEVILRCVPISNHLYFYWYRQILGQKVEFLVSFYNNEISEKSEIFDDQFSVERPDGSNFTLKIRSTKLEDSAMYFCASRYRGLNYGYTFGSGTRLTVV.

V is TRBV4-1 and J is TRBJ2-5, with 7 bases identical to TRBD1. TRBJ2-7 matches the DNA end more closely, so the J call is doubtful. This CDR3 has 15 amino acids. Germline-derived CDR1 and CDR2 are MGHRA and YSYEKL. CDR3 bases: TGCGCCAGCAGCCCGACTGGGACAGCTAACTACGAGCAGTACTTC. Its protein is CASSPTGTANYEQYF.

The chain carries TRBV7-9 and TRBJ1-2; no firm D call. V lost 5 bases, J lost 8 bases, and 24 bases lay in between. Germline lookup yields CDR1 SEHNR and CDR2 FQNEAQ (reference sequence). This CDR3 comprises 16 residues. CDR3 sequence (DNA): TGTGCCAGCAGCCCTGGCCCGGAGGAAATCTATGTAGGCTACACCTTC. Protein product: CASSPGPEEIYVGYTF.

Judged by abundance, this clone is medium-sized. The CDR3, as DNA: TGTGCCAGCAGCTCCCCGGGACAGGGAAACTATGGCTACACCTTC. The encoded protein is CASSSPGQGNYGYTF. V gene TRBV7-9 combines with J gene TRBJ1-2, with TRBD1 identical over 9 bases. Trimming cost V 4 bases and J 2 bases; bases outside gene matches: 5. Germline CDR1 is SEHNR and CDR2 is FQNEAQ (reference sequence). The CDR3 has 15 amino acids. The whole variable domain, filled in from reference TRBV7-9 and TRBJ1-2, reads DTGVSQNPRHKITKRGQNVTFRCDPISEHNRLYWYRQTLGQGPEFLTYFQNEAQLEKSRLLSDRFSAERPKGSFSTLEIQRTEQGDSAMYLCASSSPGQGNYGYTFGSGTRLTVV.

This clone was observed a handful of times. The chain carries TRBV5-1 and TRBJ2-1; 14 positions match TRBD2. This CDR3 comprises 16 residues. V trimming: 4 bases; J trimming: 8 bases; junction bases outside the gene matches: 8. Germline V gives CDR1 SGHRS, CDR2 YFSETQ. The CDR3 coding sequence is TGCGCCAGCAGCCCGCCGACTAGCGGGAGGGCTTATGAGCAGTTCTTC. Translated, it gives CASSPPTSGRAYEQFF.

This clone was observed a few times. The rearrangement links TRBV6-6 to TRBJ2-7; 8 bases align to TRBD2. The length of the CDR3 is 16 residues. Germline CDR1 MNHNY, CDR2 SVGAGI (reference sequence). V was clipped by 0 bases and J by 6 bases; unmatched bases: 10. The CDR3 DNA sequence: TGTGCCAGCAGTTACTCTGGACTAGCCACACCCCTCGAGCAGTACTTC. Translation gives CASSYSGLATPLEQYF.

The CDR3 sequence: CASSGGASFTGELFF. CDR3 nucleotides: TGTGCCAGCAGCGGCGGGGCCTCTTTCACCGGGGAGCTGTTTTTT. The chain combines TRBV14 with TRBJ2-2; a weak D match, TRBD2 (6 bases). This CDR3 has 15 residues. Germline V gene data show CDR1 as SGHDN and CDR2 as FVKESK. Trimming took off 5 bases at V and 4 bases at J, with 14 bases between the two ends.

The rearrangement joins TRBV7-6 to TRBJ2-3; TRBD2 matches at 10 bases. The CDR3 length is 18 residues. J lost 1 base, V lost 5 bases, and 12 bases had no gene match. CDR1 is SGHVS, CDR2 FNYEAQ, per germline. The CDR3 DNA reads TGTGCCAGCAGCGTAAGCCTAGCGGGAGAATCTGGCACAGATACGCAGTATTTT. Its protein is CASSVSLAGESGTDTQYF.

There are a few counts of this clone. The chain combines TRBV6-5 with TRBJ2-7; 9 nucleotides align to TRBD2. Trimming cost V 0 bases and J 3 bases; bases outside gene matches: 3. The CDR3 has 15 amino acids. Germline V gene data show CDR1 as MNHEY and CDR2 as SVGAGI. The CDR3 spells CASSYSASGNYEQYF. The CDR3 bases are TGTGCCAGCAGTTACTCGGCTAGCGGGAACTACGAGCAGTACTTC.

The V call is TRBV18, the J call TRBJ1-2, with D unresolved. CDR1 and CDR2 (germline): KGHSH, LQKENI. The CDR3 is 16 amino acids. V gave up 0 bases and J gave up 3 bases, with 14 bases separating them. The CDR3 DNA reads as TGTGCCAGCTCACCACCTTTCCAGCTAATGTACTATGGCTACACCTTC. Its protein is CASSPPFQLMYYGYTF.

This clone rates as medium-sized. This rearrangement joins TRBV2 to TRBJ2-7, with D unresolved. This CDR3 has 13 amino acids. Germline lookup yields CDR1 SNHLY and CDR2 FYNNEI. V gave up 2 bases and J gave up 3 bases, with 8 bases separating them. CDR3 loop: CASSEKPFYEQYF. DNA of the CDR3: TGTGCCAGCAGTGAAAAGCCTTTCTACGAGCAGTACTTC.

The chain combines TRBV7-3 with TRBJ1-5; D is perhaps TRBD1 (6 bases). V lost 4 bases to trimming and J lost 5 bases, with 12 bases between them. The V gene's germline CDR1 is SGHTA and CDR2 FQGTGA. The CDR3 is made up of 14 amino acids. In nucleotides, the CDR3 is TGTGCCAGCAGCTCCAGGGGCGGCGATCAGCCCCAGCATTTT. Its translation is CASSSRGGDQPQHF.